This T cell receptor (beta chain) was retrieved from a study of shared clonotypes between healthy human individuals. The protocol was immunoSEQ multiplex PCR, while the TCRdb copy is restricted to in-frame clones and leaves out a portion. The sample shows around 2,000,000 clones, around 93% of them seen only once. Germline V gene lookup returns CDR1 SGHAT and CDR2 FQNNGV. The CDR3 covers 15 residues. V was clipped by 0 bases and J by 5 bases; unmatched bases: 5. CD8 cells regarded as naive lacked CD45RO, were positively chosen for CCR7, and omitted terminally differentiated effector memory CD45RA+ cells.

Sequencing used naive CD8+ T cells from PBMCs. This chain uses TRBV11-2 with TRBJ2-7; 9 bases line up with TRBD2. The TCR sequence derives from a man aged 18-30 years in good health. Some clones in this sample may be carry-over from other donors' samples. In DNA form, the CDR3 reads TGTGCCAGCAGCTTAGATCTAAGGACTAGCGACGAGCAGTACTTC. Its translation is CASSLDLRTSDEQYF.